The entry below gives a single T cell receptor (beta chain) sequence along with its context. Its antigen remains undetermined. Base qualities were left out, and no much larger clone turns up one base away. The source of the sample is a study of T cell responses to AZD1222 COVID-19 vaccine (dated by TCRdb to about 2021). Regarding the complete study: TCR sequencing covered 230 or so trial participants: around 210 given two doses of AZD1222 and around 26 given two doses of MenACWY control vaccine. Trial participants were enrolled by age into 18-55, 56-69 and 70-plus year subgroups, with roughly 150, 30 and 60 TCR-sequenced participants respectively. Results the study describes overall, beyond this receptor: Participants were mostly white British and included more females than males, and it was suggested by the authors that clonal diversity may have been underestimated. In the small 56-69-year group, the increase in depth fell short of significance, most likely because of low power. Nearly half of unique spike-specific TCRs reportedly recognized epitopes outside regions mutated in the B.1.351 and B.1.1.7 variants. Spike-specific TCR breadth and depth rose significantly after two AZD1222 doses compared with day 0 and with MenACWY recipients. Because no day 14 peak-response samples were available, the repertoires could be characterized only after the peak T cell response. CD4 TCRs associated with the vaccine covered the entire spike protein, and the dominant responses were in regions 160-218 and 743-854. Only a handful of AZD1222 recipients were SARS-CoV-2 seropositive at baseline, limiting conclusions about previously exposed vaccinees.

Interpreted using the paper, the time point label stands for: about 28 days (+/-7) after the second vaccine dose. AZD1222 recipients whose second dose came at about 4 weeks and those whose second dose came at about 12 weeks were combined into one group, since spike-specific TCR depth and breadth did not differ between the two schedules. Vaccinee samples were obtained from the UK trials COV001 and COV002, which included a single-blind randomized controlled phase 2/3 trial of AZD1222 (ChAdOx1 nCoV-19) in healthy adults. For TCRbeta chain sequencing, PBMC samples from trial participants were taken at day 0 and at day 28 after the second dose. V is clipped by 2 bases and J by 0 bases, and the sequence between their germline boundaries is 10 bases long. CDR1 and CDR2, looked up from the germline V gene, are SGHAT and FQNNGV. The CDR3 measures 16 amino acids from cysteine to phenylalanine. Only the CDR3 region is kept as DNA, spanning 48 bases read in frame from base 1.

The CDR3 regions of human TCRbeta chains were analyzed by immunosequencing. On the study's bioinformatics: Repertoire TCRs were matched against a reference library of SARS-CoV-2-specific TCRs generated with the MIRA antigen-specificity platform. Breadth was defined as the fraction of unique TCRs that were SARS-CoV-2-associated, and depth was defined as the fraction of total T cells that were SARS-CoV-2-associated. Using the MIRA data, every spike-specific TCR was mapped to the spike region that the TCR reacted to and assigned to either a CD4 or a CD8 class. Log10-transformed breadth and depth values were compared by one-way ANOVA with Sidak's multiple comparisons tests. This immuneACCESS table, as held by TCRdb, lists in-frame sequences with V and J called but not all clones. Of the missing ones, under half trace to an unresolved V gene in checked studies; the others have no known cause. D and trimming were read from the DNA, whereas the V and J calls and clone size are those reported in that table. Recorded for this sample are around 140,000 clones; roughly 87% of them occurred a single time. The ten largest clonotypes hold around 1.5% of the sample.

The receptor's source is an adult who received the AZD1222 COVID-19 vaccine. The rearranged chain carries TRBV11-2 and TRBJ1-4, with the D gene too uncertain to name. The material sequenced was peripheral blood, taken 28 days after the second AZD1222 dose. At the DNA level, the sequence is TGTGCCAGCAGCTTATGGGGAGCAACAACTAATGAAAAACTGTTTTTT. The translation is CASSLWGATTNEKLFF.